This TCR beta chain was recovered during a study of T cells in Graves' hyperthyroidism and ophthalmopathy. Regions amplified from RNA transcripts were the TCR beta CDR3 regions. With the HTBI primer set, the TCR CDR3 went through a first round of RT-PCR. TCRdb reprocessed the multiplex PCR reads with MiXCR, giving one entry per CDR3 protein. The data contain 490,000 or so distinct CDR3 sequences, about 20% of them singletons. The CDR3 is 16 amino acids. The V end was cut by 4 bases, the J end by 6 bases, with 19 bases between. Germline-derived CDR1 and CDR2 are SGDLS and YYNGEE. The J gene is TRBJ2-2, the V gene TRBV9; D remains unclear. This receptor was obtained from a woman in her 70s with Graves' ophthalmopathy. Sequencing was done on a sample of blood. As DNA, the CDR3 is TGTGCCAGCAGCTCAGTTGGTTCGGCTACCGCCGGGGAGCTGTTTTTT. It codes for CASSSVGSATAGELFF.